This TCR beta chain was captured by sequencing in a study of cytomegalovirus exposure and HLA in healthy donors. Study-wide results and caveats: In a later analysis, TCR beta V- and J-gene trimming was associated with a missense DCLRE1C variant. CMV serostatus was the sole immune exposure information available.

PCR involved 60 Vbeta and 13 Jbeta primers. How the authors handled the data: The authors later counted around 80 million unique TCR beta chains, 8.5 million to 13 million of them shared. TCRdb's copy holds only in-frame clones and misses some; the assay was immunoSEQ multiplex PCR. That table supplies the V and J calls and clone size; D and trimming were determined from the DNA. Among 150,000 or so clones listed, more than 8% were seen once. The length of the CDR3 is 19 residues. The J segment lost 4 bases and the V segment lost 5 bases, leaving 12 bases of the junction unmatched. Per the germline V gene, CDR1 is SGHTA and CDR2 is FQGTGA. Samples came from healthy bone marrow donors. This clone has more than one count but fewer than ten. Its antigen is still unknown.

The sequence came from a man between 45 and 60 years old in good health and CMV-seronegative. The material sequenced was PBMCs. V usage is TRBV7-3 and J usage is TRBJ2-2; 14 bases line up with TRBD2. This chain's CDR3 is CASSRLGTSGSSGTGELFF. For the CDR3, the DNA is TGTGCCAGCAGCCGACTAGGGACTAGCGGGAGTAGTGGCACCGGGGAGCTGTTTTTT.